Shown below are 15 T cell receptor beta chains from a single sample sequenced in a study of Ad26.COV2.S vaccination and SARS-CoV-2 variants. TCRdb's copy holds only in-frame clones and misses some; the assay was immunoSEQ multiplex PCR. The sample has hundreds of thousands of clones, about 89% seen once. Noted treatment: 15 to 20 received Ad26.COV2.S at low or high dose, single or two shots; 5 received placebo; per-sample allocation not given. Sampling took place 63 days after the first vaccine or placebo injection. The sample was peripheral blood, taken in a trial of Ad26.COV2.S vaccine versus placebo. All receptors come from a person between 18 and 60 years old who received the Ad26.COV2.S COVID-19 vaccine or a placebo.

This clone was recorded only once. The chain employs TRBV30 and TRBJ1-5; 11 bases line up with TRBD1. With 5 bases clipped from V and 5 bases from J, the junction kept 5 bases outside the gene matches. The germline CDR1 and CDR2 sequences are GTSNPN and SVGIG (reference sequence). There are 14 residues in the CDR3. The CDR3: CAWAGQGGYQPQHF. CDR3 DNA: TGTGCCTGGGCGGGACAGGGGGGTTATCAGCCCCAGCATTTT.

The rearrangement links TRBV5-6 to TRBJ2-3; 13 bases match TRBD2. The V and J ends lost 4 bases and 5 bases, in that order; junction bases with no gene match: 10. CDR1 SGHDT and CDR2 YYEEEE come from the germline V gene. The CDR3 runs 17 residues. This chain's CDR3 is CASSQNLLAGGRDTQYF. As DNA, the CDR3 is TGTGCCAGCAGCCAGAACTTACTAGCGGGGGGGCGAGATACGCAGTATTTT.

The rearrangement links TRBV20-1 to TRBJ2-5; D is unresolved. The ends were cut back, 3 bases at V and 5 bases at J, with 7 bases in the middle. The CDR3 is 11 amino acids. CDR1 is DFQATT, CDR2 SNEGSKA, per germline (reference sequence). CDR3 nucleotide sequence: TGCAGTGCTAGGTTTGGCGAGACCCAGTACTTC. Residues: CSARFGETQYF.

This rearrangement joins TRBV27 to TRBJ1-1; D ambiguous. From germline, CDR1 is MNHEY and CDR2 SMNVEV (reference sequence). V lost 3 bases to trimming and J lost 3 bases, with 14 bases between them. The CDR3 consists of 15 residues. CDR3 sequence: CASSFMGAVHTEAFF. The CDR3 DNA follows: TGTGCCAGCAGTTTTATGGGCGCCGTCCACACTGAAGCTTTCTTT.

This chain connects TRBV15 to TRBJ2-5; 8 bases are shared with TRBD2. Germline V gene sequence: CDR1 LNHNV, CDR2 YYDKDF (reference sequence). The CDR3 is made up of 15 amino acids. J lost 2 bases, V lost 5 bases, and 7 bases had no gene match. CDR3 protein: CATSGKGLGQETQYF. The CDR3 DNA sequence: TGTGCCACCAGCGGAAAGGGACTAGGACAAGAGACCCAGTACTTC.

The CDR3, as DNA: TGTGCCAGCAGCTTAGAATCCCACCCCGGGGAGCTGTTTTTT. It specifies CASSLESHPGELFF. V usage is TRBV7-6 and J usage is TRBJ2-2; D remains unclear. Trimming removed 1 base from V and 6 bases from J, with 9 bases in between. Germline V gives CDR1 SGHVS, CDR2 FNYEAQ. The CDR3 is 14 residues long.

The chain has TRBV7-2 and TRBJ2-2, with a tentative D call TRBD1 (6 bases). Trimming removed 1 base from V and 4 bases from J, with 13 bases in between. The germline CDR1 and CDR2 sequences are SGHTA and FQGNSA. This CDR3 has 16 residues. The CDR3 loop reads CASSLGSGTRTGELFF. The CDR3 DNA follows: TGTGCCAGCAGCTTAGGGTCAGGGACACGCACCGGGGAGCTGTTTTTT.

This rearrangement joins TRBV7-8 to TRBJ1-6; TRBD1 is a possible D gene (6 bases). This CDR3 has 14 residues. The V gene's germline CDR1 is SGHVS and CDR2 FQNEAQ. V lost 5 bases to trimming and J lost 7 bases, with 12 bases between them. CDR3 loop: CASSLGAGNSPLHF. CDR3 nucleotides: TGTGCCAGCAGCCTGGGGGCCGGGAATTCACCCCTCCACTTT.

This chain joins TRBV27 and TRBJ1-2, with D possibly matching TRBD1 (5 bases). The germline V and J ends were trimmed by 2 bases and 8 bases, with 12 bases remaining between them. The CDR3 consists of 13 residues. Germline V CDR1 and CDR2: MNHEY, SMNVEV (reference sequence). The CDR3 DNA sequence: TGTGCCAGCAGTTTACGGAGGGGCGAAGGCTACACCTTC. Translated, it gives CASSLRRGEGYTF.

This chain links TRBV27 with TRBJ2-7; 8 bases fit TRBD1. V gave up 5 bases and J gave up 4 bases; unmatched junction bases: 13. Germline V gene lookup returns CDR1 MNHEY and CDR2 SMNVEV (reference sequence). This CDR3 region has 16 residues. In DNA, the CDR3 is TGTGCCAGCAGTGAATCGTTAGGACAGGGAGTATACGAGCAGTACTTC. Its protein is CASSESLGQGVYEQYF.

DNA of the CDR3: TGCGCCAGCAGCATGGGACTTACCGGCTCTGGGGCCAACGTCCTGACTTTC. Its translation: CASSMGLTGSGANVLTF. The rearrangement links TRBV5-1 to TRBJ2-6; possibly TRBD2 for D (6 bases). The germline V gene encodes CDR1 SGHRS and CDR2 YFSETQ. The CDR3 has 17 amino acids. The V end lost 4 bases, the J end lost 0 bases, and 14 bases lay between the germline ends.

Only one count was recorded for this clone. The genes are TRBV6-5 and TRBJ2-7; D might be TRBD1 (5 bases). Trimming took off 11 bases at V and 2 bases at J, with 13 bases between the two ends. Per the germline V gene, CDR1 is MNHEY and CDR2 is SVGAGI. The CDR3 is made up of 12 amino acids. DNA of the CDR3: TGTGCCGGATCGACAGAAGCCTACGAGCAGTACTTC. It specifies CAGSTEAYEQYF.

This clone was seen once. Written as DNA, the CDR3 is TGTGCCAGCAGCCTCCGGGACTCAAAGACCGATAGCAATCAGCCCCAGCATTTT. This sequence encodes CASSLRDSKTDSNQPQHF. The rearrangement uses TRBV9 and TRBJ1-5; D perhaps matches TRBD1 (5 bases). Trimming stripped 4 bases from V and 0 bases from J, with 20 bases between. Germline CDR1 reads SGDLS; CDR2 reads YYNGEE. This CDR3 is 18 amino acids long.

This chain links TRBV24-1 with TRBJ2-3; no firm D call. The germline V and J ends were trimmed by 4 bases and 2 bases, with 9 bases remaining between them. This CDR3 contains 14 residues. Germline-derived CDR1 and CDR2 are KGHDR and SFDVKD. The CDR3 region is CATSESDVTDTQYF. CDR3 bases: TGTGCCACCAGTGAATCCGATGTCACAGATACGCAGTATTTT.

This chain joins TRBV15 and TRBJ1-4; 10 nucleotides match TRBD1. Germline CDR1 LNHNV, CDR2 YYDKDF (reference sequence). J gave up 7 bases and V 0 bases, and 11 bases lay outside the gene matches. This CDR3 is 18 amino acids long. Here the CDR3 DNA reads TGTGCCACCAGCAGAGATTCCCTCTTGGGACAGGGGCGTGAAAAACTGTTTTTT. Translated: CATSRDSLLGQGREKLFF.